This T cell receptor beta chain was documented in a study of neurological immune-mediated disorders. Notes on the study in general: It was the repertoires of 18 of 34 multiple sclerosis patients that phylogenetic grouping placed in one related-CDR3 cluster, which is a possible signature.

This clonotype was observed at least ten times. Its cognate antigen is unknown. TCRdb itself ran the 5' RACE reads through MiXCR, one entry per CDR3 protein. This sample has 50,000 to 60,000 distinct CDR3 sequences, with just under 4% found just once. Sorted libraries came from 1 million CD4+ or CD8+ T cells. The CDR3 length is 11 residues. Germline assignment: CDR1 DFQATT and CDR2 SNEGSKA (reference sequence). The clonotype was recovered from a woman in her 40s with multiple sclerosis. The chain uses TRBV20-1 and TRBJ2-7; 7 nucleotides align to TRBD1. The sequenced sample was CD4+ T cells from blood. The CDR3, as DNA: TGCAATCACAGGGGCTCCTACGAGCAGTACTTC. Translating it yields CNHRGSYEQYF.